The rows below give T cell receptor beta chains drawn from one sample of a study of cytomegalovirus exposure and HLA in healthy donors. Produced via immunoSEQ multiplex PCR; TCRdb's table is partial and in-frame only. The table has 170,000 or so clones, roughly 78% seen once. The sequencing input was PBMCs. Receptor source: a boy aged 10-17 years in good health and CMV-seronegative. The CDR3 runs from the conserved cysteine through the conserved F or W. D genes are given only for firm matches. Clone size is shown for a subset of rows, as once, few, many or a class of expanded clone.

CDR3nt	CDR3aa	j_gene	d_gene	abundance	v_gene
TGTGCCAGCAGCTCAACTAGCGGGAGGGCCGGGGAGACCCAGTACTTC	CASSSTSGRAGETQYF	TRBJ2-5	TRBD2	NA	TRBV9
TGTGCCAGCAGCTCCGGGGGGAGGGACGGAAACACCATATATTTT	CASSSGGRDGNTIYF	TRBJ1-3	NA	few	TRBV5-4
TGTGCCAGTAGCCCTATGGGGGAGGGAGAAAAACTGTTTTTT	CASSPMGEGEKLFF	TRBJ1-4	NA	NA	TRBV19
TGTGCCAGTAGTATCAGGGGCGCGGGAGGCCGAATTTACAATGAGCAGTTCTTC	CASSIRGAGGRIYNEQFF	TRBJ2-1	TRBD2	NA	TRBV19
TGTGCCAGCAGTTCGGGGACAGGGAGCTCCTACGAGCAGTACTTC	CASSSGTGSSYEQYF	TRBJ2-7	TRBD1	NA	TRBV11-2
TGTGCCAGCAGTGTTACTAGCGGGGGCTACAATGAGCAGTTCTTC	CASSVTSGGYNEQFF	TRBJ2-1	TRBD2	NA	TRBV2
TGTGCCAGCAGTGAAGATGAGGGACAGGGCAATGAAAAACTGTTTTTT	CASSEDEGQGNEKLFF	TRBJ1-4	TRBD1	many	TRBV6-1
TGTGCCAGTAGTATTGCCCGCGGGTCGGGTAACGAGCAGTACTTC	CASSIARGSGNEQYF	TRBJ2-7	NA	NA	TRBV19
TGCGCCAGCAGTCAATCCCAGGGACAGGGGAATGAAAAACTGTTTTTT	CASSQSQGQGNEKLFF	TRBJ1-4	TRBD1	once	TRBV23-1
TGTGCCTGGAGTGCCTCAGGGGGAGGCTACACCTTC	CAWSASGGGYTF	TRBJ1-2	TRBD1	once	TRBV30
TGTGCCAGTAGTATCTGGCCCAATTCACCCCTCCACTTT	CASSIWPNSPLHF	TRBJ1-6	NA	NA	TRBV19
TGTGCCAGCAGCCTCCGACCCCGAGGGACTGGGGCCAACGTCCTGACTTTC	CASSLRPRGTGANVLTF	TRBJ2-6	NA	NA	TRBV11-3
TGTGCCAGCAGCTTAAGGAATCGAGGACAGGGGAAGACTGAAGCTTTCTTT	CASSLRNRGQGKTEAFF	TRBJ1-1	TRBD1	NA	TRBV11-2
TGTGCCAGCAGCTTATCCACCAGCACTGAAGCTTTCTTT	CASSLSTSTEAFF	TRBJ1-1	NA	NA	TRBV7-3
TGTGCCAGCAGCCGCACAGTAGGGGTGTACGGCTACACCTTC	CASSRTVGVYGYTF	TRBJ1-2	NA	NA	TRBV5-6
TGTGCCAGCCGAAACACATTGAACACTGAAGCTTTCTTT	CASRNTLNTEAFF	TRBJ1-1	NA	NA	TRBV2
TGTGCCTGGAAAAGGAGAGAGACCCAGTACTTC	CAWKRRETQYF	TRBJ2-5	NA	NA	TRBV30
TGCGCCAGCACACTTACCACCGGGGAGCTGTTTTTT	CASTLTTGELFF	TRBJ2-2	NA	NA	TRBV5-1
TGTGCCAGCAGCCAAGACAGCGTGATTACTGGAAACACCATATATTTT	CASSQDSVITGNTIYF	TRBJ1-3	NA	once	TRBV14
TGTGCCAGCAGCCAAGATCAGGTCCGTTACGAGCAGTACTTC	CASSQDQVRYEQYF	TRBJ2-7	NA	NA	TRBV14
TGTGCCAGCAGTTACCGGACAGGGCCTCCATCTGGGGCTTTCTTT	CASSYRTGPPSGAFF	TRBJ1-1	TRBD1	few	TRBV6-5
TGTGCCAGCAGCTTTCGGCCCAGCGGGACGTCAGATACGCAGTATTTT	CASSFRPSGTSDTQYF	TRBJ2-3	TRBD2	NA	TRBV7-8